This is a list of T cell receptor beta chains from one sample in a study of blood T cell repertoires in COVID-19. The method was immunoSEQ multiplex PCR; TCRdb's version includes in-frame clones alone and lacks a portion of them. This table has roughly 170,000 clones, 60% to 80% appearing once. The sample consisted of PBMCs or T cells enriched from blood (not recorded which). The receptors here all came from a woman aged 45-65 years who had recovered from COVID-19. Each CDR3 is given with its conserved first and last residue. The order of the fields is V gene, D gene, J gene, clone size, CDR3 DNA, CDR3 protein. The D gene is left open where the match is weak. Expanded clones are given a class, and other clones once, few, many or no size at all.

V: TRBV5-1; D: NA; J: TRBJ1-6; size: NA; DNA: TGCGCCAGCAGCATAGACAGACCTAATTCACCCCTCCACTTT; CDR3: CASSIDRPNSPLHF
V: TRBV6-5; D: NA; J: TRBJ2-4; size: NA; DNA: TGTGCCATCCTAGACTTAGCCAAAAACATTCAGTACTTC; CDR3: CAILDLAKNIQYF
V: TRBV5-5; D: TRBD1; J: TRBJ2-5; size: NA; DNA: TGTGCCAGCAGCTTTGCGGGACAGGAAGAGACCCAGTACTTC; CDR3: CASSFAGQEETQYF
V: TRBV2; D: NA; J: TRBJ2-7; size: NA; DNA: TGTGCCAGCAGTGAAACGGGCAGGGGAGCCTACGAGCAGTACTTC; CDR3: CASSETGRGAYEQYF
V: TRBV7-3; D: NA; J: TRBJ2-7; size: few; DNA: TGTGCCAGCAGCCCTACGTACGGCTCCTACGAGCAGTACTTC; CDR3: CASSPTYGSYEQYF
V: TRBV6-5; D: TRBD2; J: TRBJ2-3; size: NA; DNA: TGTGCCAGCAGGACCCTAGCGGGAGCAGATACGCAGTATTTT; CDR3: CASRTLAGADTQYF
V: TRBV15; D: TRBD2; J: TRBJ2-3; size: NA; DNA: TGTGCCACCAGCGGGAATAGCGGGGATACGCAGTATTTT; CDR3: CATSGNSGDTQYF
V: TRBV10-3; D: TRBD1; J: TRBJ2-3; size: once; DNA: TGTGCCATCAGTGAGTACGGGACAGGTGTTAGCACAGATACGCAGTATTTT; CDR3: CAISEYGTGVSTDTQYF
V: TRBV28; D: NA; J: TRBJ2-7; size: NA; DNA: TGTGCCAGCAGGGGGCGCTACGAGCAGTACTTC; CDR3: CASRGRYEQYF
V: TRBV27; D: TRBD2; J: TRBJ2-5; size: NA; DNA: TGTGCCAGCAGTTCATTAGCGGGAGGCGAAGAGACCCAGTACTTC; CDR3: CASSSLAGGEETQYF
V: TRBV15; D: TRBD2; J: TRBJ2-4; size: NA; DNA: TGTGCCACCAGCAGAACACTAGCGGGAGCCAAAAACATTCAGTACTTC; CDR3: CATSRTLAGAKNIQYF
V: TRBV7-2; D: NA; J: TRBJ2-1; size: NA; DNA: TGTGCCAGCAGCCCCGGCCGGGTAGCCTACAATGAGCAGTTCTTC; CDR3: CASSPGRVAYNEQFF
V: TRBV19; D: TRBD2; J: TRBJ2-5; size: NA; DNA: TGTGCCAGTACCCCAGCGGGAGTGGCAGAGACCCAGTACTTC; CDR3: CASTPAGVAETQYF
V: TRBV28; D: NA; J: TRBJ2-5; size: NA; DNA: TGTGCCAGCAGTTCTCCCTCCGTCATGGTGGCGGGAACGTTTGGCGGCATGAAGACCCAGTACTTC; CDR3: CASSSPSVMVAGTFGGMKTQYF
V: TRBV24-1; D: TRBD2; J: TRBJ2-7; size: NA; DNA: TGTGCCACCAGTGATAGCGGGGCATCCTACGAGCAGTACTTC; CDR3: CATSDSGASYEQYF
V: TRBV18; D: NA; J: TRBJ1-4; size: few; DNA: TGTGCCAGCTCACCCGGACAGCTGAGGAATGAAAAACTGTTTTTT; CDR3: CASSPGQLRNEKLFF
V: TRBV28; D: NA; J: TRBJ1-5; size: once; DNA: TGTGCCAGCAGCCAAACGCGACCCCAGCATTTT; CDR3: CASSQTRPQHF
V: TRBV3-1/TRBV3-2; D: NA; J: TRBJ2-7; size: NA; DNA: TGTGCCAGCAGCCAAGATCTCTCCTACGAGCAGTACTTC; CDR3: CASSQDLSYEQYF
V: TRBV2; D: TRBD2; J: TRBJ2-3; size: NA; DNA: TGTGCCAGCAGTGAATTTTTAGCGGGCGGGTATTTT; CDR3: CASSEFLAGGYF
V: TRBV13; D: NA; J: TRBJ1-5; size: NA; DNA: TGTGCCAGCAGCTTAGGTCCCGGGAATCAGCCCCAGCATTTT; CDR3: CASSLGPGNQPQHF
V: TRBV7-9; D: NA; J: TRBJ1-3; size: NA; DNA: TGTGCCAGCAGTTCAAGCGGGAGCATATATTTT; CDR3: CASSSSGSIYF
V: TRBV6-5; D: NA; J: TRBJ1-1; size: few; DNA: TGTGCCAGCAGTTACAACCAGGTGAACACTGAAGCTTTCTTT; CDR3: CASSYNQVNTEAFF
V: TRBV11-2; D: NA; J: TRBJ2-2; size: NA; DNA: TGTGCCAGCAGCGTTACAGGGGAGCTGTTTTTT; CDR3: CASSVTGELFF
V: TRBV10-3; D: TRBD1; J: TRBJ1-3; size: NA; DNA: TGTGCCATCAGTGGCCAGACAGGGTCGGGCTCTGGAAACACCATATATTTT; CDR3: CAISGQTGSGSGNTIYF
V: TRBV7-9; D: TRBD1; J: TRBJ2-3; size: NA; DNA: TGTGCCAGCAGCCGGACAGGGTTCGGAGATACGCAGTATTTT; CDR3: CASSRTGFGDTQYF
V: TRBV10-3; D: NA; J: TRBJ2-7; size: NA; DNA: TGTGCCATCGGGGGGCTAGCGGAAACCGAGCAGTACTTC; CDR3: CAIGGLAETEQYF
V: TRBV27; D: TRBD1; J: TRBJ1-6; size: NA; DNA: TGTGCCAGCAGTCCAGGGGGATACAATTCACCCCTCCACTTT; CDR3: CASSPGGYNSPLHF
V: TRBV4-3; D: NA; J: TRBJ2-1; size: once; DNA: TGCGCCAGCAGCCAAGAGATAGGGCTAGCTAGGGAGCAGTTCTTC; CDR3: CASSQEIGLAREQFF
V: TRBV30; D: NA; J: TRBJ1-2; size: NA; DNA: TGTGCCTGGAGTGAGACGGCAGGACAGACTTGCACCTTC; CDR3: CAWSETAGQTCTF
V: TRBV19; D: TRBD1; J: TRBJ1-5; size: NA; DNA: TGTGCCAGTAGTACACAGGGGGTCTGGGACAATCAGCCCCAGCATTTT; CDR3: CASSTQGVWDNQPQHF
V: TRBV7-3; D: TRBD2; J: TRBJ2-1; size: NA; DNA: TGTGCCAGCAGCCCTAGCGGAAACTCCTACAATGAGCAGTTCTTC; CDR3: CASSPSGNSYNEQFF
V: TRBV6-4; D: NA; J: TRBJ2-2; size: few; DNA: TGTGCCAGCAGGCAGGGTCAAGCCGGGGAGCTGTTTTTT; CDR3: CASRQGQAGELFF
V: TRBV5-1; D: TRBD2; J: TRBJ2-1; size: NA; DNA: TGCGCCAGCAGCTTGGTTGGGAGGGCTAGTAATGAGCAGTTCTTC; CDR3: CASSLVGRASNEQFF
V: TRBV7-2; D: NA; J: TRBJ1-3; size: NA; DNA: TGTGCCAGCAGCTTCGAGCCAGGGGCTGGAAACACCATATATTTT; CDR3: CASSFEPGAGNTIYF
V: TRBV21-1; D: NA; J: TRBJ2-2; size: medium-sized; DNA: TGTGCCAGCAAGGCTCGACTTTCCGGGCGACGACTAAACACCGGGGAGCTGTTTTTT; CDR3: CASKARLSGRRLNTGELFF
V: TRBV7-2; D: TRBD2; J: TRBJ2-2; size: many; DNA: TGTGCCAGCAGCTCCCGGGCCCTGGGACTAGCGGGGAACACCGGGGAGCTGTTTTTT; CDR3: CASSSRALGLAGNTGELFF
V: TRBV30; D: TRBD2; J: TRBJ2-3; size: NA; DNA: TGTGCCTGGAGCCGGGGAGGTAGCGGGAGTACCGCAGATACGCAGTATTTT; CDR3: CAWSRGGSGSTADTQYF
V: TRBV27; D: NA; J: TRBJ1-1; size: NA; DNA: TGTGCCAGCAGTCTCCGCCCCTTGTCCCGGGAAGCTTTCTTT; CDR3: CASSLRPLSREAFF
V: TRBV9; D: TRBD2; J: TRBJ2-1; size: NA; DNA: TGTGCCAGCAGCGTACGGGGGGACGGTTCGGAGCAGTTCTTC; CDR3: CASSVRGDGSEQFF
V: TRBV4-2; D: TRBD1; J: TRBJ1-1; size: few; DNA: TGTGCCAGCAGCCAAGACAGGGGGCTACCTGAAGCTTTCTTT; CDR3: CASSQDRGLPEAFF
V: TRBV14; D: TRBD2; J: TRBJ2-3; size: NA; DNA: TGTGCCAGCAGCCAAGGAGGACTAGCGTCGACGGATACGCAGTATTTT; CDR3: CASSQGGLASTDTQYF
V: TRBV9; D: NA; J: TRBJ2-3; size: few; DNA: TGTGCCAGCAGCGTAGACAGAGATACGCAGTATTTT; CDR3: CASSVDRDTQYF
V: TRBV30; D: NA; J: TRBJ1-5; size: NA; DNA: TGTGCCTGGAGTGCACCGAGGATGGCTAGCAATCAGCCCCAGCATTTT; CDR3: CAWSAPRMASNQPQHF
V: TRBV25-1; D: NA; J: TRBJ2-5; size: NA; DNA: TGTGCCAGCAGACTTGGGGAGGAGACCCAGTACTTC; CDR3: CASRLGEETQYF
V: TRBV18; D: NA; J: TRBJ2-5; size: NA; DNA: TGTGCCAGCTCACAAATGGACAGCCACCAAGAGACCCAGTACTTC; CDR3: CASSQMDSHQETQYF
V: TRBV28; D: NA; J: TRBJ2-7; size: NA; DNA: TGTGCCAGCAGTTTCCCCGGGGTGGAGAACTTC; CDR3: CASSFPGVENF
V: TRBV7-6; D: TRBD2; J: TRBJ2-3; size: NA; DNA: TGTGCCAGCAGCTTAGGCGGGAGATCCCCAGATACGCAGTATTTT; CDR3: CASSLGGRSPDTQYF